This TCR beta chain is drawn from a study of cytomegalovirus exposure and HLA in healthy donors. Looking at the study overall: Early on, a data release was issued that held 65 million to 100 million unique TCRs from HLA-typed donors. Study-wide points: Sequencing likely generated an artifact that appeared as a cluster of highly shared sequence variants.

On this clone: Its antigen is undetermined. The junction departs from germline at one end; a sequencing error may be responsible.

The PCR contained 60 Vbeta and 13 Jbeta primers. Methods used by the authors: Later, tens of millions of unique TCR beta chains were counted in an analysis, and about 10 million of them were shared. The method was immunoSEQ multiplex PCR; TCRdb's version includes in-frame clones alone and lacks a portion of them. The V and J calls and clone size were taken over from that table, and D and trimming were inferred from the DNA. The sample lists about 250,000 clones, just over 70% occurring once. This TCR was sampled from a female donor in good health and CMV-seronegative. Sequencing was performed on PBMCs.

The CDR3 DNA sequence: TGTGCCAGCAGTGAAACCCCACAGGGATCAGGTTCGTTT. As protein: CASSETPQGSGSF. V usage is TRBV28 and J usage is TRBJ1-2; possibly TRBD1 for D (6 bases). This CDR3 region has 13 residues. Germline V gene lookup returns CDR1 MDHEN and CDR2 SYDVKM.